These T cell receptor beta chains were read from a single sample in a study of CD8 T cells in acute hepatitis C reinfection. Method: immunoSEQ multiplex PCR; TCRdb's copy keeps in-frame clones and lacks some. The sample includes around 36,000 clones, 75% to 90% of them seen just once. Material for sequencing was naive CD8+ T cells from PBMCs. Source of these receptors: a woman younger than 30 who spontaneously cleared hepatitis C infection. Each CDR3 is given with its conserved first and last residue. A D gene is named only where the DNA matches it firmly. The size field is filled for only some rows; it gives once, few, many or a size class.

clone size: .
D gene: .
J gene: TRBJ1-1
V gene: TRBV19
CDR3 DNA: TGTGCCAGTAGTATTTACTCCGGGGGGAACACTGAAGCTTTCTTT
CDR3 protein: CASSIYSGGNTEAFF

clone size: .
D gene: .
J gene: TRBJ2-3
V gene: TRBV10-3
CDR3 DNA: TGTGCCAGCAGTTACCGAGATACGCAGTATTTT
CDR3 protein: CASSYRDTQYF

clone size: .
D gene: .
J gene: TRBJ1-2
V gene: TRBV14
CDR3 DNA: TGTGCCAGCAGCCAAGTAGGGGAACTTGGGACGGACTATGGCTACACCTTC
CDR3 protein: CASSQVGELGTDYGYTF

clone size: .
D gene: .
J gene: TRBJ2-7
V gene: TRBV7-7
CDR3 DNA: TGTGCCAGCAGCCCCAGCTACGGGGGCGAGCAGTACTTC
CDR3 protein: CASSPSYGGEQYF

clone size: .
D gene: .
J gene: TRBJ2-7
V gene: TRBV7-9
CDR3 DNA: TGTGCCAGCAGCTACGACAGATACGAGCAGTACTTC
CDR3 protein: CASSYDRYEQYF

clone size: .
D gene: TRBD2
J gene: TRBJ2-1
V gene: TRBV7-6
CDR3 DNA: TGTGCCAGCAGCCACTCTAGCGGGAGTGATGATGAGCAGTTCTTC
CDR3 protein: CASSHSSGSDDEQFF

clone size: .
D gene: .
J gene: TRBJ2-4
V gene: TRBV19
CDR3 DNA: TGTGCCAGTAGTAAGGTGGGAGGCCCTAAAAACATTCAGTACTTC
CDR3 protein: CASSKVGGPKNIQYF

clone size: .
D gene: .
J gene: TRBJ2-1
V gene: TRBV27
CDR3 DNA: TGTGCCAGCAGCAGAGTAGGGCATGAGCAGTTCTTC
CDR3 protein: CASSRVGHEQFF

clone size: .
D gene: TRBD1
J gene: TRBJ1-1
V gene: TRBV7-3
CDR3 DNA: TGTGCCAGCAGCTTGACAGGGGCTGGGAACACTGAAGCTTTCTTT
CDR3 protein: CASSLTGAGNTEAFF

clone size: .
D gene: .
J gene: TRBJ1-6
V gene: TRBV29-1
CDR3 DNA: TGCAGCGTTGCTACAGGACTTGATTCACCCCTCCACTTT
CDR3 protein: CSVATGLDSPLHF

clone size: few
D gene: .
J gene: TRBJ1-2
V gene: TRBV7-9
CDR3 DNA: TGTGCCAGCTTAGGGCCTGCGAACTATGGCTACACCTTC
CDR3 protein: CASLGPANYGYTF

clone size: few
D gene: .
J gene: TRBJ1-2
V gene: TRBV4-2
CDR3 DNA: TGTGCCAGCAGCCCGACGGGAGGCGGCTACACCTTC
CDR3 protein: CASSPTGGGYTF

clone size: .
D gene: .
J gene: TRBJ1-2
V gene: TRBV4-1
CDR3 DNA: TGCGCCAGCAGCGGTACACATGGGGACATTTCTACCTATGGCTACACCTTC
CDR3 protein: CASSGTHGDISTYGYTF

clone size: few
D gene: .
J gene: TRBJ1-3
V gene: TRBV7-3
CDR3 DNA: TGTGCCAGCAGCTTGGACGGAAACTCTGGAAACACCATATATTTT
CDR3 protein: CASSLDGNSGNTIYF

clone size: .
D gene: .
J gene: TRBJ2-1
V gene: TRBV11-2
CDR3 DNA: TGTGCCAGCAGCTTCGGGGAGCTCTCCTACAATGAGCAGTTCTTC
CDR3 protein: CASSFGELSYNEQFF

clone size: few
D gene: .
J gene: TRBJ1-1
V gene: TRBV5-6
CDR3 DNA: TGTGCCAGCAGCTTGGAGGGGCAAGAAGCTTTCTTT
CDR3 protein: CASSLEGQEAFF

clone size: once
D gene: TRBD2
J gene: TRBJ2-1
V gene: TRBV7-9
CDR3 DNA: TGTGCCAGCAGCTCGCGGGAGTCTTTATACAATGAGCAGTTCTTC
CDR3 protein: CASSSRESLYNEQFF

clone size: .
D gene: TRBD1
J gene: TRBJ1-4
V gene: TRBV13
CDR3 DNA: TGTGCCAGCAGCCAACCGGGACAGGGTAATGAAAAACTGTTTTTT
CDR3 protein: CASSQPGQGNEKLFF

clone size: .
D gene: .
J gene: TRBJ2-7
V gene: TRBV4-1
CDR3 DNA: TGCGCCAGCAGGGAGGACAGCCCCTTCTCCTACGAGCAGTACTTC
CDR3 protein: CASREDSPFSYEQYF

clone size: .
D gene: TRBD2
J gene: TRBJ2-1
V gene: TRBV9
CDR3 DNA: TGTGCCAGCAGCCTAGTGGCTAGCGGCTACAATGAGCAGTTCTTC
CDR3 protein: CASSLVASGYNEQFF

clone size: .
D gene: TRBD2
J gene: TRBJ2-2
V gene: TRBV27
CDR3 DNA: TGTGTGCTGGTAGCGGGCACCGGGGAGCTGTTTTTT
CDR3 protein: CVLVAGTGELFF

clone size: .
D gene: .
J gene: TRBJ2-1
V gene: TRBV9
CDR3 DNA: TGTGCCAGCAGCGTAGAGGGCGGGACGGACAATGAGCAGTTCTTC
CDR3 protein: CASSVEGGTDNEQFF

clone size: once
D gene: .
J gene: TRBJ2-1
V gene: TRBV19
CDR3 DNA: TGTGCCAGTAGTTACGGGTCCTACAATGAGCAGTTCTTC
CDR3 protein: CASSYGSYNEQFF

clone size: .
D gene: TRBD2
J gene: TRBJ2-1
V gene: TRBV6-6
CDR3 DNA: TGTGCCAGCAGTAACCCTATGACTAGCGGAGACAATGAGCAGTTCTTC
CDR3 protein: CASSNPMTSGDNEQFF

clone size: .
D gene: TRBD1
J gene: TRBJ1-5
V gene: TRBV2
CDR3 DNA: TGTGCCAGCGGAGGGGGGACAGATAGCAATCAGCCCCAGCATTTT
CDR3 protein: CASGGGTDSNQPQHF

clone size: .
D gene: .
J gene: TRBJ1-2
V gene: TRBV16
CDR3 DNA: TGTGCCAGCAGCCGCTCGGGACTCAAAGTCTATGGCTACACCTTC
CDR3 protein: CASSRSGLKVYGYTF

clone size: .
D gene: .
J gene: TRBJ2-1
V gene: TRBV5-1
CDR3 DNA: TGCGCCAGCAATGGATACAATGAGCAGTTCTTC
CDR3 protein: CASNGYNEQFF

clone size: .
D gene: .
J gene: TRBJ1-5
V gene: TRBV5-1
CDR3 DNA: TGCGCCAGCAGCCCCGGGCCATATAGCAATCAGCCCCAGCATTTT
CDR3 protein: CASSPGPYSNQPQHF

clone size: .
D gene: .
J gene: TRBJ2-7
V gene: TRBV23-1
CDR3 DNA: TGCGCCAGCAGTCGGATGGGACACGAGCAGTACTTC
CDR3 protein: CASSRMGHEQYF

clone size: .
D gene: .
J gene: TRBJ1-2
V gene: TRBV5-4
CDR3 DNA: TGTGCCAGCAGCTTTCGAGGCTCTGGCTACACCTTC
CDR3 protein: CASSFRGSGYTF

clone size: .
D gene: .
J gene: TRBJ2-1
V gene: TRBV5-6
CDR3 DNA: TGTGCCAGCAGCTTGGGAGGTAGGGGTGTATACAATGAGCAGTTCTTC
CDR3 protein: CASSLGGRGVYNEQFF

clone size: few
D gene: .
J gene: TRBJ1-2
V gene: TRBV7-9
CDR3 DNA: TGTGCCAGCAGCTTAGAAGTGGAACGCGTCCATGGCTACACCTTC
CDR3 protein: CASSLEVERVHGYTF

clone size: .
D gene: TRBD2
J gene: TRBJ2-1
V gene: TRBV6-1
CDR3 DNA: TGTGCCAGCAGTGAACTAGCGGGAGTGGCCAATGAGCAGTTCTTC
CDR3 protein: CASSELAGVANEQFF

clone size: .
D gene: .
J gene: TRBJ2-1
V gene: TRBV27
CDR3 DNA: TGTGCCAGCAGTTTAGCGGCAGGGGAGTCCTACAATGAGCAGTTCTTC
CDR3 protein: CASSLAAGESYNEQFF

clone size: .
D gene: TRBD1
J gene: TRBJ1-1
V gene: TRBV30
CDR3 DNA: TGTGCCTGGAGTACGGGACAGGGGAACACTGAAGCTTTCTTT
CDR3 protein: CAWSTGQGNTEAFF

clone size: few
D gene: .
J gene: TRBJ2-7
V gene: TRBV11-2
CDR3 DNA: TGTGCCAGCAGCCTACTGACCCCTGAATACGAGCAGTACTTC
CDR3 protein: CASSLLTPEYEQYF

clone size: few
D gene: .
J gene: TRBJ2-5
V gene: TRBV5-6
CDR3 DNA: TGTGCCAGCAGCTCCCCAGACAGGGACTGGGAGACCCAGTACTTC
CDR3 protein: CASSSPDRDWETQYF

clone size: .
D gene: .
J gene: TRBJ2-1
V gene: TRBV27
CDR3 DNA: TGTGCCAGCAGGCTAAGCGACTCGAGCTCCTACAATGAGCAGTTCTTC
CDR3 protein: CASRLSDSSSYNEQFF

clone size: .
D gene: TRBD2
J gene: TRBJ2-3
V gene: TRBV10-2
CDR3 DNA: TGCGCCAGCCGCGGACTAGCGGGAAAGGGAACAGATACGCAGTATTTT
CDR3 protein: CASRGLAGKGTDTQYF

clone size: .
D gene: .
J gene: TRBJ1-2
V gene: TRBV30
CDR3 DNA: TGTGCCTGGATGAACGGGGGGCAGGTCTATGGCTACACCTTC
CDR3 protein: CAWMNGGQVYGYTF

clone size: .
D gene: .
J gene: TRBJ1-1
V gene: TRBV21-1
CDR3 DNA: TGTGCCAGCAGTCAAGGAGCAGGGGGGCAAACTGAAGCTTTCTTT
CDR3 protein: CASSQGAGGQTEAFF

clone size: .
D gene: TRBD2
J gene: TRBJ2-1
V gene: TRBV13
CDR3 DNA: TGTGCCAGCAGCTCTCCGGGACTAGCGGGAGTGAGCTCCTACAATGAGCAGTTCTTC
CDR3 protein: CASSSPGLAGVSSYNEQFF

clone size: .
D gene: .
J gene: TRBJ2-5
V gene: TRBV15
CDR3 DNA: TGTGCCACCAGCAGAGATTGGAAGATTGAGACCCAGTACTTC
CDR3 protein: CATSRDWKIETQYF

clone size: .
D gene: TRBD1
J gene: TRBJ2-7
V gene: TRBV29-1
CDR3 DNA: TGCAGCGTTCAACAGGGGTTGTACGAGCAGTACTTC
CDR3 protein: CSVQQGLYEQYF

clone size: .
D gene: .
J gene: TRBJ1-1
V gene: TRBV14
CDR3 DNA: TGTGCCAGCAGAGGACCGGGACACCTGAACACTGAAGCTTTCTTT
CDR3 protein: CASRGPGHLNTEAFF